This T cell receptor (beta chain) was sequenced during a study of OX40 agonist ivuxolimab in advanced cancers. General study points: On average, CD8+ T cells showed a greater number of expanded clones than CD4+.

Germline CDR1 reads SEHNR; CDR2 reads FQNEAQ (reference sequence). Trimming took off 5 bases at V and 3 bases at J, with 7 bases between the two ends. The CDR3 runs 12 residues. The assay was immunoSEQ multiplex PCR, and TCRdb's table has in-frame clones only and misses some. This sample has 52,000 or so clones; roughly 88% occur once, and the top ten carry 1.5%. Concerning this clone: Its antigen remains unidentified. The sample contains more than one DNA sequence encoding this CDR3.

Sequenced here: CD4+ or CD8+ T cells sorted from blood, sampled in a trial of the OX40 agonist ivuxolimab. V and J are TRBV7-9 and TRBJ1-1, with D possibly TRBD1 on 5 matching bases. The TCR originated in an adult with an advanced solid tumor such as melanoma, head and neck, liver or kidney cancer. The CDR3 region is CASSRGDTEAFF. The CDR3 region has the DNA TGTGCCAGCAGCCGGGGGGACACTGAAGCTTTCTTT. Based on the CDR3 plus reference TRBV7-9 and TRBJ1-1, the full variable domain is DTGVSQNPRHKITKRGQNVTFRCDPISEHNRLYWYRQTLGQGPEFLTYFQNEAQLEKSRLLSDRFSAERPKGSFSTLEIQRTEQGDSAMYLCASSRGDTEAFFGQGTRLTVV.